This T cell receptor beta chain was sequenced during a study of blood T cell repertoires in COVID-19. For the study at large: The study drew acute and convalescent COVID-19 samples from the United States, Italy and Spain. Sources were T cells, B-cell-depleted T cells, or PBMCs; the material itself was cDNA or gDNA.

This clone has just a few counts. Germline lookup yields CDR1 SGHRS and CDR2 YFSETQ. The V gene lost 0 bases and the J gene lost 6 bases, with 15 bases spanning the gap. The CDR3 covers 15 residues. During active infection, Seattle patients enrolled and were then monitored through disease. Original processing methods: Researchers report that nucleated cell counts were estimated from reference gene primer amplification. Sequencing was performed with immunoSEQ multiplex PCR; in TCRdb, only in-frame clones are kept and a portion is missing. V, J and clone size derive from that table, while D and trimming were established from the DNA sequence. Of 150,000 or so clones in the sample, 80% to 90% were seen once.

Source material: peripheral blood. This receptor was identified in a man between 18 and 35 years old with COVID-19, enrolled during active disease. The chain is built from TRBV5-1 and TRBJ1-1; D is unresolved. The CDR3, as DNA: TGCGCCAGCAGCTTGGCCCCATCTTCTCGCGCTGAAGCTTTCTTT. Encoded protein: CASSLAPSSRAEAFF.